The clone carrying this TCR beta chain has more than one count but fewer than ten. Its antigen is still unknown. The source of the sample is a study of T cells in tuberculosis. At the level of the study: A South African cohort included IGRA-negative adolescents, latently infected IGRA-positive adolescents and adults with active tuberculosis. Study-level findings and limits: Smaller distances to GMM-specific TCRs suggested their expansion in active tuberculosis. Samples were chosen by availability of cryopreserved specimens.

Time point denoted: new active TB diagnosis, blood taken before or within 7 days of starting treatment. Active tuberculosis patients were new diagnoses, HIV-seronegative, South African, and aged 18 years or older. This CDR3 contains 14 residues. Germline V gene lookup returns CDR1 WSHSY and CDR2 SAAADI. With V trimmed by 4 bases and J by 10 bases, 9 bases remained unmatched. Sequencing used immunoSEQ multiplex PCR; TCRdb keeps in-frame clones, though not all of them. The profile shows tens of thousands of clones, approximately 90% of them singletons. The V call is TRBV10-2, the J call TRBJ1-2; 10 bases align to TRBD1. The TCR comes from an adult with tuberculosis. Sequenced material: PBMCs, taken at tuberculosis diagnosis. The CDR3 coding sequence is TGCGCCAGCAGTGGGTCTCGGGGACAGGGGACCTACACCTTC. It yields the protein CASSGSRGQGTYTF.